This TCR beta chain emerged from a study of cytomegalovirus exposure and HLA in healthy donors. Assay: immunoSEQ multiplex PCR; the TCRdb copy retains only in-frame clones and omits some. The repertoire holds 60,000 or so clones, with about 91% as singletons. V gave up 5 bases and J gave up 3 bases, with 14 bases separating them. Per germline, CDR1 MNHEY and CDR2 SVGAGI. There are 15 residues in the CDR3. This clone occurred once. The sample was PBMCs. V gene TRBV6-5 combines with J gene TRBJ1-3; tentatively, D is TRBD1 (6 bases). The clonotype was recovered from a woman aged 18-35 years in good health and CMV-seronegative. The CDR3 sequence: CASSPQGARGNTIYF. The DNA of the CDR3 is TGTGCCAGCAGTCCACAGGGAGCCCGTGGAAACACCATATATTTT.